Included here is one T cell receptor (beta chain) sequence, with context. The method was immunoSEQ multiplex PCR; TCRdb's version includes in-frame clones alone and lacks a portion of them. This table has about 81,000 clones, almost 96% appearing once. This entry comes from a study of technical replicates of blood from a handful of donors. This CDR3 is 14 amino acids long. Germline loops: CDR1 MNHEY, CDR2 SVGAGI. V was cut by 10 bases and J by 3 bases, with 16 bases left in between. Sequencing was done on a sample of T cells isolated from PBMCs. The sequence was collected from a human donor in good health. The chain combines TRBV6-5 with TRBJ1-3; possibly TRBD1 for D (5 bases). CDR3 nucleotides: TGTGCCACCACTAGGGGCGGGATTGGAAACACCATATATTTT. Amino acid sequence: CATTRGGIGNTIYF.